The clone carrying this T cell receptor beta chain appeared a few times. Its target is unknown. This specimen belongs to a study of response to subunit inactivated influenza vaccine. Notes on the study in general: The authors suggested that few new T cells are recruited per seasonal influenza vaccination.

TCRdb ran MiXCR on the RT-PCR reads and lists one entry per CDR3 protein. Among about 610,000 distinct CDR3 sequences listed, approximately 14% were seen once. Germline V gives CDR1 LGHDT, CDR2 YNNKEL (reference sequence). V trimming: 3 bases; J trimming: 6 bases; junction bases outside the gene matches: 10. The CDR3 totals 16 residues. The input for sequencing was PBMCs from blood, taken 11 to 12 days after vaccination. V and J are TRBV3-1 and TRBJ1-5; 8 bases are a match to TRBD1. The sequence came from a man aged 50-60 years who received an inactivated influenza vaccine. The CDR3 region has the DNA TGTGCCAGCAGCCATAGGCCGGACAGGGCTACTCAGCCCCAGCATTTT. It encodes CASSHRPDRATQPQHF.